The clone carrying this T cell receptor (beta chain) was counted between two and nine times. The target antigen is unknown. The data stem from a study of vaccination and CD4 T cells after COVID-19. Across the study: From HCoV-229E, HCoV-OC43, HCoV-NL63 and SARS-CoV-2, overlapping spike peptides were used to stimulate the cells.

Study conclusions and caveats: It was found that, in convalescent patients, 304 of 307 vaccine-specific clones were spike mono-reactive.

Germline assignment: CDR1 DFQATT and CDR2 SNEGSKA (reference sequence). The CDR3 length is 14 residues. Trimming left V 3 bases short and J 4 bases short, with 15 bases between. The study sequenced cultured CD4+ T cell DNA using the Oncomine TCR Beta short-read assay. Genomic DNA from cultured CD4+ T cells was extracted. One entry per CDR3 protein results from TCRdb running MiXCR on the PCR reads. The table lists several thousand distinct CDR3 sequences, roughly 40% of them singletons. Treatment given: approximately 9-day PBMC culture with coronavirus spike peptide pools or control peptides (ViraFEST assay). CD4+ T cells that came from the unexposed donor were collected before the COVID-19 pandemic (2011-2018).

This receptor was taken from a human donor in good health. The sample comprised CD4+ T cells from blood, cultured in vitro. The chain links TRBV20-1 to TRBJ2-5; weak D call: TRBD2 (6 bases). CDR3 nucleotides: TGCAGTGCTAGGTCTCCGGGGGTTGTAGAGACCCAGTACTTC. This encodes CSARSPGVVETQYF.